The present T cell receptor beta chain was sequenced within a study of tumor and adjacent non-tumor tissue in lung cancer. The overall study: Samples averaged roughly 4.2 million productive TCRbeta reads each.

About this clonotype: Its antigen is not identified. The CDR3 ends on some other residue instead of the conserved phenylalanine or tryptophan, so this is likely a read error.

The CDR3 is made up of 13 amino acids. Per the germline V gene, CDR1 is SQVTM and CDR2 is ANQGSEA. Deletions cut 6 bases from V and 6 bases from J, with 16 bases between. TCRbeta libraries were built with three rounds of nested PCR, modified from ARM-PCR. Each CDR3 protein is one row after TCRdb ran MiXCR on the multiplex PCR reads. The data contain tens of thousands of distinct CDR3 sequences, roughly three fifths of them singletons. This sample's RNA came from whole unsorted tissue. Distant lung tissue was collected more than 3 cm away from the tumor edge. Newly diagnosed lung cancer patients had thoracic surgery in China, August–late 2014, without prior chemotherapy. Study-wide results and limits: Shorter survival was associated with higher TCR diversity in tumors.

The V gene is TRBV29-1, the J gene TRBJ2-3, with D uncertain. The source is a middle-aged woman with non-small cell lung cancer. The sample was distant non-tumor lung tissue. The CDR3 bases are TGCAGCGTCGGTATGATTGGCAGGGATACGCAGTATTTA. Amino acid sequence: CSVGMIGRDTQYL.